These 28 T cell receptor beta chains originate from one sample sequenced in a study of blood T cell repertoires in COVID-19 (dated by TCRdb to 2018 to 2020). Library generation was performed with the immunoSEQ multiplex PCR assay. Held by TCRdb, this immuneACCESS table contains in-frame sequences only and omits some clones. Under half of the omission traces to an unresolved V gene where checked; the cause of the rest is unknown. The sample table contains fewer than 350,000 clones; only one count was recorded for roughly 88% of them. About 2.1% of the sample is in the top ten clones. Sequencing input: PBMCs or T cells enriched from blood (not recorded which). Every receptor here comes from a middle-aged woman with acute COVID-19.

The rearrangement links TRBV5-4 to TRBJ2-4, with TRBD2 identical over 9 bases. The CDR3 totals 15 residues. From germline, CDR1 is SGHNT and CDR2 YYREEE (reference sequence). V lost 2 bases, J lost 3 bases, and 3 bases stayed unmatched. CDR3 sequence reads: CASSFGGGGKNIQYF. The CDR3 DNA reads TGTGCCAGCAGCTTTGGCGGGGGGGGCAAAAACATTCAGTACTTC.

V and J are TRBV5-6 and TRBJ2-1; 16 bases agree with TRBD2. CDR1 is SGHDT and CDR2 is YYEEEE in the germline V gene. There are 17 residues in the CDR3. V gave up 4 bases and J gave up 4 bases; unmatched junction bases: 5. This CDR3 is CASSPGTSGRGYNEQFF. The CDR3 nucleotides are TGTGCCAGCAGCCCCGGGACTAGCGGGAGGGGGTACAATGAGCAGTTCTTC. Full variable domain (remainder filled in from reference TRBV5-6 and TRBJ2-1): DAGVTQSPTHLIKTRGQQVTLRCSPKSGHDTVSWYQQALGQGPQFIFQYYEEEERQRGNFPDRFSGHQFPNYSSELNVNALLLGDSALYLCASSPGTSGRGYNEQFFGPGTRLTVL.

This chain uses TRBV27 with TRBJ2-3; D perhaps matches TRBD2 (6 bases). The CDR3 length is 16 residues. From germline, CDR1 is MNHEY and CDR2 SMNVEV (reference sequence). The V gene lost 6 bases and the J gene lost 4 bases, with 20 bases spanning the gap. In DNA, the CDR3 is TGTGCCAGCAGCCTACTTCTCCGGGAGACCCCAGATACGCAGTATTTT. This gives the protein CASSLLLRETPDTQYF.

V and J are TRBV6-5 and TRBJ1-3; D is unclear. CDR3 length: 15 amino acids. V was shortened by 2 bases and J by 0 bases, with 8 bases between the two germline ends. Germline CDR1 and CDR2: MNHEY and SVGAGI. CDR3 coding DNA: TGTGCCAGCAGTTACGGACTTATCTCTGGAAACACCATATATTTT. Its protein is CASSYGLISGNTIYF.

The chain uses TRBV5-4 and TRBJ1-3; D perhaps matches TRBD1 (6 bases). The germline V gene has CDR1 SGHNT and CDR2 YYREEE (reference sequence). Trimming pared 0 bases from V and 4 bases from J, leaving 11 bases between. The CDR3 length is 15 residues. CDR3 sequence: CASSLDTGRGNTIYF. In DNA, the CDR3 is TGTGCCAGCAGCTTGGATACAGGGAGAGGAAACACCATATATTTT.

The chain couples TRBV7-9 to TRBJ2-7; 7 bases fit TRBD2. The germline gives CDR1 SEHNR, CDR2 FQNEAQ (reference sequence). V lost 1 base to trimming and J lost 0 bases; unmatched junction nucleotides: 9. There are 17 residues in the CDR3. CDR3 nucleotides: TGTGCCAGCAGCTTAGTGGGGGGGGACCGTCCCTCCTACGAGCAGTACTTC. Translating gives CASSLVGGDRPSYEQYF.

This clone has a single count. The chain uses TRBV18 and TRBJ1-6; no reliable D call. The CDR3 spans 15 residues. The germline gives CDR1 KGHSH, CDR2 LQKENI. The V and J ends lost 3 bases and 7 bases respectively, with 13 bases between them. The CDR3 loop is CASSPRAARNSPLHF. The CDR3 DNA reads TGTGCCAGCTCACCCCGTGCCGCCAGAAATTCACCCCTCCACTTT.

The gene calls are TRBV2 and TRBJ1-4; 7 bases match TRBD1. V was clipped by 2 bases and J by 7 bases; unmatched bases: 1. There are 13 residues in the CDR3. From germline, CDR1 is SNHLY and CDR2 FYNNEI. The CDR3 is CASSERDSEKLFF. The CDR3 nucleotides read TGTGCCAGCAGTGAAAGGGACAGTGAAAAACTGTTTTTT.

This clone was seen once. The rearrangement links TRBV7-2 to TRBJ2-2; 10 bases are shared with TRBD2. V trimming: 4 bases; J trimming: 7 bases; junction bases outside the gene matches: 12. CDR3 size: 17 residues. Germline lookup yields CDR1 SGHTA and CDR2 FQGNSA. DNA for the CDR3: TGTGCCAGCAGCTACCAGCCTAGAGGGACTAGCGTCGGGGAGCTGTTTTTT. Translated: CASSYQPRGTSVGELFF.

This clone was observed a single time. V and J are TRBV5-1 and TRBJ1-1; TRBD1 matches 9 bases. This CDR3 region has 15 residues. Trimming at V came to 4 bases and at J to 1 base, leaving 5 bases not matched to a gene. Per germline, CDR1 SGHRS and CDR2 YFSETQ. CDR3 nucleotides: TGCGCCAGCAGCACAGGACAGGGGACGAACACTGAAGCTTTCTTT. Its protein product is CASSTGQGTNTEAFF.

This chain connects TRBV5-1 to TRBJ2-7; 9 nucleotides line up with TRBD1. V lost 3 bases to trimming and J lost 3 bases; unmatched junction nucleotides: 28. Per the germline V gene, CDR1 is SGHRS and CDR2 is YFSETQ. CDR3 length: 22 amino acids. DNA of the CDR3: TGCGCCAGCAGCTCTAATTTTCCGGGACAGGGCTGGTATGGGCGGGAGAACTACGAGCAGTACTTC. Residues: CASSSNFPGQGWYGRENYEQYF.

This chain links TRBV28 with TRBJ1-2, with TRBD1 matching 8 bases. Germline-derived CDR1 and CDR2 are MDHEN and SYDVKM. The CDR3 has 13 amino acids. Losses at the gene ends were 4 bases for V and 8 bases for J; bases not matched to a gene: 6. The CDR3 spells CASSYFRGRGYTF. Written as DNA, the CDR3 is TGTGCCAGCAGTTATTTCAGGGGGCGCGGCTACACCTTC.

This sequence joins TRBV5-8 and TRBJ2-3; 13 bases line up with TRBD2. This CDR3 region has 17 residues. With V trimmed by 4 bases and J by 0 bases, 5 bases remained unmatched. Germline V gene data show CDR1 as SGHTS and CDR2 as YDEGEE. CDR3 sequence reads: CASSGLAGDLSTDTQYF. In nucleotides, the CDR3 is TGTGCCAGCAGCGGACTAGCGGGAGATCTGAGCACAGATACGCAGTATTTT.

This chain connects TRBV24-1 to TRBJ2-3; D may be TRBD2 (5 bases). This CDR3 region has 15 residues. The V and J ends lost 3 bases and 3 bases respectively, with 12 bases between them. Germline V CDR1 and CDR2: KGHDR, SFDVKD. The CDR3 nucleotides are TGTGCCACCAGTGATCGTGGGAGAGGTACAGATACGCAGTATTTT. Translation: CATSDRGRGTDTQYF.

The chain combines TRBV28 with TRBJ1-1; 9 positions match TRBD1. The CDR3 consists of 13 residues. From germline, CDR1 is MDHEN and CDR2 SYDVKM. The trim removed 5 bases at V and 7 bases at J, leaving 5 bases unmatched. The CDR3 DNA sequence: TGTGCCAGCAGTGCAGGGGACAGGGATGAAGCTTTCTTT. It yields the protein CASSAGDRDEAFF. The variable domain in full, with the rest retrieved from reference TRBV28 and TRBJ1-1, is DVKVTQSSRYLVKRTGEKVFLECVQDMDHENMFWYRQDPGLGLRLIYFSYDVKMKEKGDIPEGYSVSREKKERFSLILESASTNQTSMYLCASSAGDRDEAFFGQGTRLTVV.

This chain uses TRBV3-1 (or the pseudogene TRBV3-2) with TRBJ1-1, with D hard to call. Trimming pared 1 base from V and 4 bases from J, leaving 4 bases between. The CDR3 is 12 residues long. Germline CDR1 reads LGHDT; CDR2 reads YNNKEL (reference sequence). Here the CDR3 DNA reads TGTGCCAGCAGCCAAGGAGGCACTGAAGCTTTCTTT. Residues: CASSQGGTEAFF.

This chain uses TRBV2 with TRBJ2-5, with 12 nucleotides matching TRBD1. V lost 6 bases, J lost 7 bases, and 12 bases stayed unmatched. In germline, CDR1 is SNHLY, CDR2 FYNNEI. The CDR3 loop spans 16 amino acids. The CDR3: CASSDRDRGLYGTQYF. CDR3 in DNA: TGTGCCAGCAGCGATAGGGACAGGGGGCTCTATGGGACCCAGTACTTC.

The rearrangement links TRBV7-6 to TRBJ2-3; D unresolved. From germline, CDR1 is SGHVS and CDR2 FNYEAQ. This CDR3 has 15 amino acids. V lost 5 bases, J lost 2 bases, and 14 bases lay in between. CDR3 DNA sequence: TGTGCCAGCAGCCGAGTCCACCCCCCCACAGATACGCAGTATTTT. Its translation is CASSRVHPPTDTQYF.

The chain employs TRBV21-1 and TRBJ1-5; TRBD1 reflects the table's D call only, with no check against the DNA. TRBV21-1 represents a pseudogene. The CDR3 runs to 15 residues. In DNA form, the CDR3 reads TGTGCCAGCAGCAAAGTTCGCAGGCCGTATCAGCCCCAGCATTTT. It yields the protein CASSKVRRPYQPQHF.

The genes are TRBV12-3 or TRBV12-4 and TRBJ2-1; D perhaps matches TRBD1 (6 bases). The CDR3 sequence is 13 residues long. V was pared by 7 bases and J by 10 bases, with 17 bases between. The CDR3 DNA follows: TGTGCCAGCACCTCCGGGACACTTTGGGAGCAGTTCTTC. Translating gives CASTSGTLWEQFF.

The rearrangement uses TRBV7-2 and TRBJ2-7; 13 bases are a match to TRBD2. The V segment lost 7 bases and the J segment 2 bases; nucleotides outside the gene matches: 5. The CDR3 totals 15 residues. Germline CDR1 is SGHTA and CDR2 is FQGNSA. The CDR3 sequence is CASTLGLAGAYEQYF. DNA for the CDR3: TGTGCCAGCACCCTAGGACTAGCGGGAGCCTACGAGCAGTACTTC.

A note on this clone: Mismatch with germline at one junction end may stem from a read error. The rearrangement links TRBV12-3 or TRBV12-4 to TRBJ2-4, with 9 bases aligning to TRBD1. This CDR3 has 13 amino acids. CDR3 sequence: CASSMGQGTKKGF. In DNA, the CDR3 is TGTGCCAGCAGTATGGGACAGGGCACAAAAAAGGGGTTC.

This clone is a singleton in its sample. This chain uses TRBV11-2 with TRBJ2-5; 8 nucleotides line up with TRBD2. V lost 5 bases and J lost 5; bases outside the gene matches: 7. This CDR3 comprises 14 residues. In germline, CDR1 is SGHAT, CDR2 FQNNGV. CDR3 loop: CASSNRGGIETQYF. As DNA, the CDR3 is TGTGCCAGCAGCAACCGGGGGGGAATTGAGACCCAGTACTTC.

The chain has TRBV7-9 and TRBJ1-5; the D is unclear. Deletions cut 5 bases from V and 0 bases from J, with 11 bases between. CDR1 is SEHNR, CDR2 FQNEAQ, per germline (reference sequence). The CDR3 covers 15 residues. CDR3 sequence: CASSRVGSSNQPQHF. DNA of the CDR3: TGTGCCAGCAGCAGGGTAGGGAGTAGCAATCAGCCCCAGCATTTT.

The genes are TRBV30 and TRBJ1-4; perhaps TRBD1 as D (6 bases). Per the germline V gene, CDR1 is GTSNPN and CDR2 is SVGIG (reference sequence). V was shortened by 3 bases and J by 8 bases, with 19 bases between the two germline ends. The CDR3 loop spans 15 amino acids. CDR3 sequence reads: CAWSPGTARGEKLFF. The DNA of the CDR3 is TGTGCCTGGAGCCCCGGGACGGCCAGGGGAGAAAAACTGTTTTTT.

J is TRBJ2-1 and V is TRBV3-1 (or the pseudogene TRBV3-2); 13 positions agree with TRBD2. Trimming removed 4 bases from V and 5 bases from J; junction bases left unmatched: 11. CDR3 size: 18 residues. CDR1 and CDR2 (germline): LGHDT, YNNKEL (reference sequence). Here the CDR3 reads CASSPTTSTSGRNNEQFF. The CDR3 bases are TGTGCCAGCAGCCCTACTACCTCGACTAGCGGGAGGAACAATGAGCAGTTCTTC.

The chain employs TRBV5-1 and TRBJ1-4; tentatively, D is TRBD1 (5 bases). Germline V CDR1 and CDR2: SGHRS, YFSETQ. The CDR3 covers 15 residues. Deletions cut 4 bases from V and 5 bases from J, with 15 bases between. Here the CDR3 DNA reads TGCGCCAGCAGCCTACAGGACGGGGGGAATGAAAAACTGTTTTTT. Translating gives CASSLQDGGNEKLFF.

The chain links TRBV2 to TRBJ1-3; unclear D gene. V lost 3 bases and J 0 bases, leaving 6 bases between the germline ends. The CDR3 contains 14 residues. Germline CDR1 reads SNHLY; CDR2 reads FYNNEI. DNA of the CDR3: TGTGCCAGCAGTGAGGGCGCCTCTGGAAACACCATATATTTT. This codes for CASSEGASGNTIYF.